The TCR beta chain under discussion was sequenced for a study of preoperative IRX-2 immunotherapy in early breast cancer. V trimming: 6 bases; J trimming: 8 bases; junction bases outside the gene matches: 3. Germline lookup yields CDR1 MNHGY and CDR2 SAAAGT. This CDR3 spans 12 amino acids. Treatment in this sample: preoperative locoregional IRX-2 cytokine immunotherapy. This phase Ib study tested locoregional IRX-2 cytokine immunotherapy given before surgery. Measured with immunoSEQ multiplex PCR; TCRdb has only the in-frame clones, and not every one. The profile shows roughly 30,000 clones, 82% of them singletons.

The sequence came from a human donor with breast cancer. This rearrangement joins TRBV6-8 to TRBJ1-4; TRBD1 matches 7 bases. The sample was gathered from a patient treated with IRX-2 immunotherapy. The CDR3 DNA reads as TGTGCCAGCAGAAGGGGGCGGGAAAAACTGTTTTTT. Protein: CASRRGREKLFF.